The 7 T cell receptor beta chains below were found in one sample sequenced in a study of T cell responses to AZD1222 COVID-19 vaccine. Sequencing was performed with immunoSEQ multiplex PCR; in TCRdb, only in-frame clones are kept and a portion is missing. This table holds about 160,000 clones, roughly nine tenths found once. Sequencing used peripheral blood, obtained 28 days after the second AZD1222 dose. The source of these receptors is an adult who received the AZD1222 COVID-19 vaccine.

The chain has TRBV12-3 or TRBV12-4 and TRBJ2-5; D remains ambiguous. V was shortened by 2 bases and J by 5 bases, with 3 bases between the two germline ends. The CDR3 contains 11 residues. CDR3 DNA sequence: TGTGCCAGCAGTTTATCTGAGACCCAGTACTTC. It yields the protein CASSLSETQYF.

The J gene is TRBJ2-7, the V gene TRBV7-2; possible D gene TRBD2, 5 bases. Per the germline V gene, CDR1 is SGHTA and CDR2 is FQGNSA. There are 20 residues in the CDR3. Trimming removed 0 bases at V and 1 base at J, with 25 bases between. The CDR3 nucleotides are TGTGCCAGCAGCTTAGCTTTGGTTTGGCTAGCAGACGATACTTCCTACGAGCAGTACTTC. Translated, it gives CASSLALVWLADDTSYEQYF.

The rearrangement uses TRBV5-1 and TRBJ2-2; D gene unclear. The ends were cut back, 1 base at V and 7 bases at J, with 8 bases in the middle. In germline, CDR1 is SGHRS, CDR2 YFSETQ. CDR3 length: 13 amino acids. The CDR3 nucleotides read TGCGCCAGCAGCTTGACGGAACACGGGGAGCTGTTTTTT. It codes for CASSLTEHGELFF.

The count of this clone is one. In nucleotides, the CDR3 is TGTGCCTGGAGTGGGCAGTCCGTCAGCGAGCAGTACTTC. This codes for CAWSGQSVSEQYF. The chain recombines TRBV30 with TRBJ2-7; the D is unclear. V lost 1 base and J 6 bases, leaving 13 bases between the germline ends. The CDR3 loop spans 13 amino acids. Germline CDR1 GTSNPN, CDR2 SVGIG (reference sequence).

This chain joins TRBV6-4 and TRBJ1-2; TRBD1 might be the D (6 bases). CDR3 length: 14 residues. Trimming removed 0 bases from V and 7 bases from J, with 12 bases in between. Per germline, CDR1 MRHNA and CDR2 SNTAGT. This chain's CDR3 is CASSDSSGAGGYTF. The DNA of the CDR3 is TGTGCCAGCAGTGACTCTTCAGGGGCGGGTGGCTACACCTTC.

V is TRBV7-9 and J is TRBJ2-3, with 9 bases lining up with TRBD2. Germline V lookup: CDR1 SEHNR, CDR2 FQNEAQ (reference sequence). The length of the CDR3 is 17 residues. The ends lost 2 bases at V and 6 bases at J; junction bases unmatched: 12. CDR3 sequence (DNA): TGTGCCAGCAGCTTACGCTTCGGCGGGAGGGCCATTGATACGCAGTATTTT. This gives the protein CASSLRFGGRAIDTQYF.

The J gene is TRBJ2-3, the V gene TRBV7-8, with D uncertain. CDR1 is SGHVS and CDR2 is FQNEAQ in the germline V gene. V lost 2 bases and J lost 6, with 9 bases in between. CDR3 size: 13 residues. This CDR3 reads CASSLLRADTQYF. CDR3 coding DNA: TGTGCCAGCAGCTTACTAAGGGCTGATACGCAGTATTTT.